The 2 T cell receptor beta chains listed next were all sequenced from one sample in a study of control samples from healthy donors and cancer patients. Clones were read by immunoSEQ multiplex PCR, and TCRdb kept only the in-frame ones, dropping some. The table has some 130,000 clones, over 85% seen once. Sequencing was done on a sample of blood. The receptor set was obtained from a young man in good health.

The chain carries TRBV30 and TRBJ2-7; TRBD1 agrees at 8 bases. Germline loops: CDR1 GTSNPN, CDR2 SVGIG (reference sequence). The length of the CDR3 is 13 residues. V lost 5 bases, J lost 5 bases, and 8 bases stayed unmatched. The DNA for the CDR3 is TGTGCCTGGGGACAGGGATATTTACACGAGCAGTACTTC. Its protein product is CAWGQGYLHEQYF.

CDR3 nucleotides: TGCGCCAGCAGCCAAGATAGGGGGCGTGATGCCGGGGAGCTGTTTTTT. Its protein product is CASSQDRGRDAGELFF. This rearrangement joins TRBV4-3 to TRBJ2-2; TRBD1 agrees at 7 bases. There are 16 residues in the CDR3. Germline trimming cut 0 bases from V and 6 bases from J; bases unmatched to any gene: 7. The germline gives CDR1 LGHNA, CDR2 YSLEER.